These T cell receptor beta chains were read from a single sample in a study of blood T cells in healthy people across ages. From the 5' RACE reads, TCRdb called clonotypes with MiXCR, one entry per CDR3 protein. The table lists over 1.5 million distinct CDR3 sequences, about 50% of them singletons, with over 2% in the top ten. Sequencing was performed on blood. The receptors were gathered from a woman aged 40 to 49 in good health. The CDR3 runs from the conserved cysteine through the conserved F or W. The D gene is left open where the match is weak.

d_gene | v_gene | CDR3aa
TRBD2 | TRBV7-6 | CASSLPGLAGIETQYF
TRBD1 | TRBV29-1 | CSVEDLRSLRDSKYNEQFF
- | TRBV20-1 | CSALRSETQYF
- | TRBV27 | CASSDLGSGGYTF
- | TRBV6-5 | CASTQDRRSSYEQYF
TRBD1 | TRBV28 | CASSWGDRPKVYEQYF
- | TRBV5-1 | CASSLDLARNEQFF
TRBD1 | TRBV20-1 | CSANDRGQTQYF
TRBD1 | TRBV10-3 | CAISEGRGTYEQYF
- | TRBV24-1 | CATSDPDDRLETQYF
TRBD1 | TRBV12-3/TRBV12-4 | CASSTYRGEQYF
TRBD2 | TRBV7-3 | CASSLAGGPRADTQYF
TRBD1 | TRBV28 | CASSLLGQGEETQYF
- | TRBV2 | CASSETGANRGEQFF
- | TRBV6-2/TRBV6-3 | CASGRLHNEQYF
- | TRBV7-8 | CASSLKRSSYNSPLHF
TRBD1 | TRBV24-1 | CATSDSDTVTGEQYF
- | TRBV28 | CASSPGTLSKKLFF
- | TRBV20-1 | CSAGQSSTDTQYF